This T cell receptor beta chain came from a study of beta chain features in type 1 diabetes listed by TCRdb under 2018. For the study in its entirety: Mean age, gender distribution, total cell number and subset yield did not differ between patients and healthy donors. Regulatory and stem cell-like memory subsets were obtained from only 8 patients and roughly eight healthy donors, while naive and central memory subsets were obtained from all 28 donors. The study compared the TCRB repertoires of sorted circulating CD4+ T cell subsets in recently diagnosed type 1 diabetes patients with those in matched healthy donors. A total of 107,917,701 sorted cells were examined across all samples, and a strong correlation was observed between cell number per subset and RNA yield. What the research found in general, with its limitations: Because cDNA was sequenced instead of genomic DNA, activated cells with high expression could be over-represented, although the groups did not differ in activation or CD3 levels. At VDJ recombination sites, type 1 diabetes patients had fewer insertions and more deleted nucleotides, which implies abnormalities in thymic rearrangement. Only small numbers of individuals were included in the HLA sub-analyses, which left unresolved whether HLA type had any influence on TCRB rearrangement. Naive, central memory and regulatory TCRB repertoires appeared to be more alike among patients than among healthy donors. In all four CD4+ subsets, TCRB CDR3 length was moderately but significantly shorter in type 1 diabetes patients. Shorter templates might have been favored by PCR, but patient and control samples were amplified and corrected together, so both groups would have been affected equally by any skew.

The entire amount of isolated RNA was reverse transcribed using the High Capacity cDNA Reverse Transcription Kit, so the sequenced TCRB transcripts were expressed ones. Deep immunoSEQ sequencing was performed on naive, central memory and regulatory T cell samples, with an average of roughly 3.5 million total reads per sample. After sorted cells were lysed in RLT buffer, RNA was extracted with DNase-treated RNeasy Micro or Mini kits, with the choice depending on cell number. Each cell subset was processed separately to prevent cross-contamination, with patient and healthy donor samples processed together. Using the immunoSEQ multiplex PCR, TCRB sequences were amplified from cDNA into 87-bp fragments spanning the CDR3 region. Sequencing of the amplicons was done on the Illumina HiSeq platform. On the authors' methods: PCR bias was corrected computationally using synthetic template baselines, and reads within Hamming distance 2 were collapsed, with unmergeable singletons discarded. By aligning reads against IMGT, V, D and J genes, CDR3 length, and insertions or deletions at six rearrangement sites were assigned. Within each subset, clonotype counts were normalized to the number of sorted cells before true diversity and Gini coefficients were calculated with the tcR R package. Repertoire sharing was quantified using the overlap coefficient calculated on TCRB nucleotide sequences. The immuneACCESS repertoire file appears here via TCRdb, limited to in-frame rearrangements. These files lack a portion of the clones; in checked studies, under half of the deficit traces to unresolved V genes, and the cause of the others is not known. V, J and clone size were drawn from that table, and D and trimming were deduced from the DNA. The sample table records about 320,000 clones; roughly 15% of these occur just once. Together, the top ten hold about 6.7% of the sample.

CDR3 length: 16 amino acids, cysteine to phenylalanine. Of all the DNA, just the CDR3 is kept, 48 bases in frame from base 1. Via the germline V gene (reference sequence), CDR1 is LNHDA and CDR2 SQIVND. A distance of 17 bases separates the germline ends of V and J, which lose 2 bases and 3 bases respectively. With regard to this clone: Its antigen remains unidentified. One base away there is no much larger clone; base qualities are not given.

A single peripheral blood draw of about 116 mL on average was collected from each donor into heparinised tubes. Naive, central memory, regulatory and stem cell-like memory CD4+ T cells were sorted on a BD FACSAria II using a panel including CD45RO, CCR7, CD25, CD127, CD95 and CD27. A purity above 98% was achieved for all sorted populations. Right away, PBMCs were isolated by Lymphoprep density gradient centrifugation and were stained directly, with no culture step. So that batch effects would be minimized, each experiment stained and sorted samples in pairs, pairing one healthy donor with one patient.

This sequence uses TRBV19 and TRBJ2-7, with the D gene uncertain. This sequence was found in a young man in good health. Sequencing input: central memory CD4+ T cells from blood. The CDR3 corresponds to CASSITSRVRDYEQYF. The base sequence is TGTGCCAGTAGTATAACCAGTCGGGTGAGAGACTACGAGCAGTACTTC. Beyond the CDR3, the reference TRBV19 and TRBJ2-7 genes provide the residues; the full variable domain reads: DGGITQSPKYLFRKEGQNVTLSCEQNLNHDAMYWYRQDPGQGLRLIYYSQIVNDFQKGDIAEGYSVSREKKESFPLTVTSAQKNPTAFYLCASSITSRVRDYEQYFGPGTRLTVT.